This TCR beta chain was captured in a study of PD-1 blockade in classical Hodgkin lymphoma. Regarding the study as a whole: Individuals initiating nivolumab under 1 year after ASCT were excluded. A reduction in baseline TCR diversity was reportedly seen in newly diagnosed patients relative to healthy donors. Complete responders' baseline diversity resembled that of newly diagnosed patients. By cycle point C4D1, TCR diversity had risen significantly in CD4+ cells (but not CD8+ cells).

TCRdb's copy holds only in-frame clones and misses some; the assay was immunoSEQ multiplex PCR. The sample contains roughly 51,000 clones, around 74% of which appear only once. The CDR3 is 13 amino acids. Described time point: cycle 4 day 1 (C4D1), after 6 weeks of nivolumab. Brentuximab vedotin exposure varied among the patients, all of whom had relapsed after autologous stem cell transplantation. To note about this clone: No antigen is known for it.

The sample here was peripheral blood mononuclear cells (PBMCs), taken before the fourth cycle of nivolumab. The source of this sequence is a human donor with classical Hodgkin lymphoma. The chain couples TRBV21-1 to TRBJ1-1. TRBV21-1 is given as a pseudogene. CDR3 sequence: CASSPGLNTEAFF. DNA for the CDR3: TGTGCCAGCAGCCCCGGACTGAACACTGAAGCTTTCTTT.